This paragraph reports one T cell receptor beta chain. Its antigen is still unknown. The protocol was immunoSEQ multiplex PCR, while the TCRdb copy is restricted to in-frame clones and leaves out a portion. The sample includes about 81,000 clones, roughly nine tenths of them seen just once. Mixed chimerism was transient after nonmyeloablative marrow transplants from related graft donors. Thawed PBMCs were FACS-sorted into unstimulated CD4+CD25+CD127- regulatory T cells, CD4+CD25- non-regulatory cells, CD4 and CD8 cells. The data were obtained in a study of Tregs in tolerant kidney transplant recipients. This CDR3 has 16 residues. Trimming took 5 bases from V and 2 from J; bases not matched to a gene: 6. Germline CDR1 reads SGHTA; CDR2 reads FQGTGA. Study-wide results and caveats: Some patients' samples used different primers over time, so nucleotide sequences weren't comparable.

This sample comprised CD4+ T cells from blood (PBMCs), obtained 24 months after the transplant. The chain combines TRBV7-3 with TRBJ2-2, with 9 bases lining up with TRBD2. This TCR derives from a human patient who received a combined kidney and bone marrow transplant. Some T cells may have originated in the graft donor. This chain's CDR3 is CASSRNSGSNTGELFF. The CDR3 coding sequence is TGTGCCAGCAGCCGGAATAGCGGGAGTAACACCGGGGAGCTGTTTTTT.